The 19 T cell receptor beta chains presented below share a single source sample, sequenced in a study of cytotoxic CD8 clonotypes in ibrutinib-treated CLL. The data were produced by immunoSEQ multiplex PCR, yet TCRdb's version contains in-frame clones alone and is incomplete. The sample lists under 300,000 clones, roughly 70% occurring once. Sequencing was performed on PBMCs, taken after 24 months of ibrutinib treatment. The receptors derive from a human donor with chronic lymphocytic leukemia.

V gene TRBV7-9 combines with J gene TRBJ2-3, with unresolved D. The CDR3 totals 16 residues. The germline gives CDR1 SEHNR, CDR2 FQNEAQ (reference sequence). V was pared by 1 base and J by 4 bases, with 15 bases between. CDR3: CASSLVPLVASDTQYF. CDR3 sequence (DNA): TGTGCCAGCAGCTTAGTCCCCCTCGTAGCCTCAGATACGCAGTATTTT.

This clone is a singleton in its sample. This sequence joins TRBV7-3 and TRBJ2-1, with 7 positions matching TRBD2. The CDR3 spans 15 residues. Germline V gives CDR1 SGHTA, CDR2 FQGTGA. V lost 2 bases and J lost 2; bases outside the gene matches: 3. CDR3 in amino acids: CASSLSSGAYNEQFF. The CDR3 DNA sequence: TGTGCCAGCAGCTTATCTAGCGGAGCCTACAATGAGCAGTTCTTC.

V and J are TRBV7-2 and TRBJ2-2, with D possibly being TRBD2 (5 bases). V lost 5 bases, J lost 4 bases, and 14 bases lay in between. This CDR3 region has 15 residues. The germline gives CDR1 SGHTA, CDR2 FQGNSA. In DNA, the CDR3 is TGTGCCAGCAGCCGTCAGACTACTATCACCGGGGAGCTGTTTTTT. Residues: CASSRQTTITGELFF.

The chain combines TRBV6-5 with TRBJ2-4; possible D gene TRBD2, 6 bases. CDR1 is MNHEY, CDR2 SVGAGI, per germline. The CDR3 runs to 15 residues. Trimming left V 5 bases short and J 1 base short, with 12 bases between. CDR3 sequence (DNA): TGTGCCAGCAGTGGAGGGGAGTTTGCCAAAAACATTCAGTACTTC. Translated: CASSGGEFAKNIQYF.

The chain recombines TRBV9 with TRBJ1-1, with D possibly being TRBD1 (6 bases). Trimming took off 0 bases at V and 5 bases at J, with 11 bases between the two ends. The length of the CDR3 is 14 residues. Germline assignment: CDR1 SGDLS and CDR2 YYNGEE. CDR3 amino acids: CASSVVQGRTEAFF. CDR3 coding DNA: TGTGCCAGCAGCGTAGTACAGGGTAGGACTGAAGCTTTCTTT.

This chain links TRBV7-9 with TRBJ2-5; TRBD1 matches 7 bases. The length of the CDR3 is 15 residues. The germline CDR1 and CDR2 sequences are SEHNR and FQNEAQ (reference sequence). V dropped 5 bases and J dropped 2; count of bases not matched to a gene: 8. The CDR3 coding sequence is TGTGCCAGCAGCCTCCTGGGGACAGCTCAAGAGACCCAGTACTTC. Amino acid sequence: CASSLLGTAQETQYF.

The chain links TRBV12-5 to TRBJ2-5, with TRBD1 matching 7 bases. Germline V lookup: CDR1 LGHNT, CDR2 FRNRAP. J was trimmed by 5 bases and V by 3 bases; bases with no gene match: 9. The length of the CDR3 is 15 residues. This chain's CDR3 is CASGLGQPGGETQYF. The CDR3 DNA follows: TGTGCTAGTGGTTTAGGTCAGCCAGGGGGTGAGACCCAGTACTTC.

The chain joins TRBV28 to TRBJ2-7; D gene ambiguous. Germline-derived CDR1 and CDR2 are MDHEN and SYDVKM. The CDR3 has 11 residues. Trimming pared 4 bases from V and 4 bases from J, leaving 5 bases between. The CDR3 reads CASSSNYEQYF. The DNA for the CDR3 is TGTGCCAGCAGTTCCAATTACGAGCAGTACTTC.

This chain uses TRBV27 with TRBJ2-5; 10 bases match TRBD1. CDR1 is MNHEY, CDR2 SMNVEV, per germline (reference sequence). The CDR3 covers 15 residues. V gave up 4 bases and J gave up 4 bases; unmatched junction bases: 6. The CDR3 loop reads CASSSDRGRVETQYF. The DNA of the CDR3 is TGTGCCAGCAGTTCCGACAGGGGGCGCGTAGAGACCCAGTACTTC.

This chain uses TRBV25-1 with TRBJ1-4, with D uncertain. This CDR3 has 15 residues. V lost 2 bases and J lost 7, with 14 bases in between. CDR1 and CDR2 from the germline V gene are MGHDK and SYGVNS. The DNA for the CDR3 is TGTGCCAGCAGTGAACAAAACTCAGCGGCTGAAAAACTGTTTTTT. This encodes CASSEQNSAAEKLFF.

In its sample, this clone was seen a few times. The chain carries TRBV9 and TRBJ1-2; 7 bases agree with TRBD1. CDR1 is SGDLS and CDR2 is YYNGEE in the germline V gene. This CDR3 spans 11 amino acids. After removal of 7 bases from V and 5 bases from J, the junction contained 2 bases not matched to a gene. CDR3 coding DNA: TGTGCCAGCGGGGACAGATATGGCTACACCTTC. This sequence encodes CASGDRYGYTF.

The chain links TRBV7-6 to TRBJ1-5; D is unresolved. V lost 5 bases to trimming and J lost 3 bases, with 8 bases between them. The CDR3 is 13 amino acids. Germline V gene data show CDR1 as SGHVS and CDR2 as FNYEAQ. CDR3 DNA: TGTGCCAGCAGCCCGTACCACAATCAGCCCCAGCATTTT. Translating gives CASSPYHNQPQHF. The entire variable domain, with the rest obtained from reference TRBV7-6 and TRBJ1-5, is as follows: GAGVSQSPRYKVTKRGQDVALRCDPISGHVSLYWYRQALGQGPEFLTYFNYEAQQDKSGLPNDRFSAERPEGSISTLTIQRTEQRDSAMYRCASSPYHNQPQHFGDGTRLSIL.

This clone was seen a handful of times. This chain links TRBV28 with TRBJ2-5; tentative D call: TRBD2 (5 bases). The CDR3 is 12 residues long. Germline assignment: CDR1 MDHEN and CDR2 SYDVKM. Trimming stripped 7 bases from V and 5 bases from J, with 11 bases between. The CDR3 DNA reads TGTGCCAGCAACGGAGGTTGGGAGACCCAGTACTTC. This gives the protein CASNGGWETQYF.

The chain couples TRBV27 to TRBJ2-7; tentative D call: TRBD1 (6 bases). CDR3 length: 18 amino acids. Germline-derived CDR1 and CDR2 are MNHEY and SMNVEV (reference sequence). Trimming stripped 2 bases from V and 3 bases from J, with 23 bases between. CDR3 sequence reads: CASSLMNPFRGWIYEQYF. CDR3 nucleotides: TGTGCCAGCAGTTTAATGAACCCCTTCAGGGGTTGGATCTACGAGCAGTACTTC.

The table lists this clone with a few counts. The chain has TRBV15 and TRBJ2-1; 9 bases line up with TRBD1. Germline CDR1 and CDR2: LNHNV and YYDKDF (reference sequence). The CDR3 length is 17 residues. Unmatched junction bases numbered 10, after V lost 0 bases and J lost 7 bases. The CDR3 loop reads CATSREGQGMSENEQFF. The CDR3 DNA reads TGTGCCACCAGCAGAGAGGGACAGGGCATGAGTGAGAATGAGCAGTTCTTC.

CDR3 region: CASSPLGAGEANEQFF. As DNA, the CDR3 is TGTGCCAGCAGTCCGTTGGGGGCAGGTGAAGCCAATGAGCAGTTCTTC. V is TRBV27 and J is TRBJ2-1, with D possibly being TRBD1 (6 bases). The CDR3 length is 16 residues. Trimming pared 5 bases from V and 6 bases from J, leaving 20 bases between. Germline V gene lookup returns CDR1 MNHEY and CDR2 SMNVEV (reference sequence).

This chain joins TRBV5-1 and TRBJ2-6; 7 positions match TRBD2. Germline CDR1 is SGHRS and CDR2 is YFSETQ. The J segment lost 2 bases and the V segment lost 3 bases, leaving 8 bases of the junction unmatched. CDR3 size: 17 residues. CDR3 bases: TGCGCCAGCAGCTCGGCGGGGGTGACAGCTGGGGCCAACGTCCTGACTTTC. Its translation: CASSSAGVTAGANVLTF.

This rearrangement joins TRBV28 to TRBJ1-1; tentative D call: TRBD1 (5 bases). The CDR3 is made up of 17 amino acids. In germline, CDR1 is MDHEN, CDR2 SYDVKM. V shed 2 bases and J shed 1 base, with 17 bases lying between them. CDR3 amino acids: CASSLDVAVGGNTEAFF. The CDR3 nucleotides read TGTGCCAGCAGTTTAGACGTAGCGGTTGGGGGGAACACTGAAGCTTTCTTT.

This rearrangement joins TRBV25-1 to TRBJ2-2, with 8 bases matching TRBD2. CDR3 length: 16 amino acids. With 2 bases clipped from V and 3 bases from J, the junction kept 5 bases outside the gene matches. Germline loops: CDR1 MGHDK, CDR2 SYGVNS. This chain's CDR3 is CASSEGLAGDTGELFF. The CDR3, as DNA: TGTGCCAGCAGTGAAGGTCTAGCGGGCGACACCGGGGAGCTGTTTTTT.